Included here is one TCR beta chain sequence, with context. This sample is part of a study of blood T cell repertoires in COVID-19. Study overall: Samples of COVID-19 (acute and convalescent) were obtained from the United States, Italy and Spain.

This CDR3 comprises 14 residues. Trimming stripped 4 bases from V and 5 bases from J, with 13 bases between. Germline CDR1 is SGHRS and CDR2 is YFSETQ. Produced via immunoSEQ multiplex PCR; TCRdb's table is partial and in-frame only. The table has 140,000 or so clones, 80% to 90% seen once. Material: peripheral blood. The gene calls are TRBV5-1 and TRBJ1-5; D not resolved. This TCR came from a man aged 45-60 years who had recovered from COVID-19. The CDR3 region is CASSPQSYDQPQHF. Here the CDR3 DNA reads TGCGCCAGCAGCCCGCAGTCGTACGATCAGCCCCAGCATTTT.